A single sample is the source of the 30 T cell receptor beta chains below, sequenced in a study of CD8+ T cells in alopecia areata. Treatment here: oral pan-JAK inhibitor, 5-10 mg twice daily. Sequencing used cDNA as its template, made by extracting RNA and reverse transcribing it. TCRdb's table, derived via immunoSEQ multiplex PCR, lists solely in-frame clones and lacks some. Seen here are 150,000 or so clones, roughly 63% observed once, and the top ten hold roughly 16%. The starting material was CD4+ T cells sorted from blood, obtained at approximately week 55, from a patient treated with tofacitinib. The receptors shown here come from a human donor with alopecia areata.

This sequence joins TRBV7-2 and TRBJ2-1, with 13 bases matching TRBD2. The CDR3 has 15 amino acids. Per germline, CDR1 SGHTA and CDR2 FQGNSA. J gave up 9 bases and V 5 bases, and 7 bases lay outside the gene matches. The CDR3 sequence is CASSDRTSGGSEQFF. The CDR3 bases are TGTGCCAGCAGCGACCGGACTAGCGGGGGTTCTGAGCAGTTCTTC.

The rearrangement links TRBV6-6 to TRBJ2-7; no clear D. The germline V gene has CDR1 MNHNY and CDR2 SVGAGI (reference sequence). Trimming took off 5 bases at V and 4 bases at J, with 12 bases between the two ends. This CDR3 has 13 residues. Here the CDR3 reads CASSDRDGYEQYF. The CDR3 nucleotides read TGTGCCAGCAGTGATCGAGACGGTTACGAGCAGTACTTC.

This clone has a handful of counts. The rearrangement uses TRBV18 and TRBJ1-1; D remains ambiguous. V shed 1 base and J shed 4 bases, with 10 bases lying between them. CDR3 length equals 14 residues. The germline V gene encodes CDR1 KGHSH and CDR2 LQKENI. CDR3 in amino acids: CASSPRRASTEAFF. CDR3 in DNA: TGTGCCAGCTCACCACGAAGGGCTAGCACTGAAGCTTTCTTT.

This clone was counted a single time. V gene TRBV2 combines with J gene TRBJ1-2; unclear D gene. The germline V gene encodes CDR1 SNHLY and CDR2 FYNNEI. V was clipped by 3 bases and J by 7 bases, with 9 bases between them. The length of the CDR3 is 12 residues. The CDR3 sequence: CASSDSDAGYTF. The CDR3 bases are TGTGCCAGCAGTGACTCAGATGCTGGCTACACCTTC.

The sample holds a few counts of this clone. The chain combines TRBV5-1 with TRBJ2-1, with D perhaps TRBD1 (7 bases). The germline V gene encodes CDR1 SGHRS and CDR2 YFSETQ. This CDR3 spans 13 amino acids. Trimming removed 6 bases from V and 9 bases from J, with 16 bases in between. The CDR3 region has the DNA TGCGCCAGCAACTCAGTCCAGGGGGGTGAGCAGTTCTTC. As protein: CASNSVQGGEQFF. The variable domain in full, completed from reference TRBV5-1 and TRBJ2-1, reads KAGVTQTPRYLIKTRGQQVTLSCSPISGHRSVSWYQQTPGQGLQFLFEYFSETQRNKGNFPGRFSGRQFSNSRSEMNVSTLELGDSALYLCASNSVQGGEQFFGPGTRLTVL.

The chain uses TRBV25-1 and TRBJ2-7; no clear D. CDR3 length equals 14 residues. V was pared by 7 bases and J by 1 base, with 14 bases between. Germline V lookup: CDR1 MGHDK, CDR2 SYGVNS. CDR3 nucleotides: TGTGCCAGCATTCTTAGGCCCGGATCCTACGAGCAGTACTTC. Translating it yields CASILRPGSYEQYF.

CDR3 DNA: TGTGCCAGCAGTCACTCAAGGGGGGTGCGCACCTTC. Its protein product is CASSHSRGVRTF. The rearrangement joins TRBV25-1 to TRBJ1-2; possible D gene TRBD1, 6 bases. Germline V CDR1 and CDR2: MGHDK, SYGVNS. The V gene lost 5 bases and the J gene lost 13 bases, with 17 bases spanning the gap. The CDR3 is 12 residues long.

The gene calls are TRBV27 and TRBJ2-1; D possibly corresponds to TRBD2 (7 bases). Germline V gene lookup returns CDR1 MNHEY and CDR2 SMNVEV (reference sequence). This CDR3 has 16 amino acids. The V end lost 1 base, the J end lost 3 bases, and 13 bases lay between the germline ends. CDR3 sequence reads: CASSLLAGAGYNEQFF. CDR3 nucleotides: TGTGCCAGCAGTTTATTGGCGGGGGCAGGCTACAATGAGCAGTTCTTC.

The rearrangement links TRBV5-1 to TRBJ2-1, with 8 nucleotides matching TRBD1. CDR1 and CDR2 (germline): SGHRS, YFSETQ. The CDR3 spans 16 residues. J gave up 8 bases and V 4 bases, and 14 bases lay outside the gene matches. The CDR3 spells CASSHTQGARMDEQFF. CDR3 nucleotides: TGCGCCAGCAGCCATACCCAGGGGGCGCGGATGGATGAGCAGTTCTTC.

This clone was detected only a few times. This chain joins TRBV5-1 and TRBJ1-2; D is uncertain. Germline CDR1 and CDR2: SGHRS and YFSETQ. This CDR3 comprises 15 residues. V lost 5 bases and J lost 0, with 14 bases in between. The CDR3 nucleotides read TGCGCCAGCAGAACCTCTGCGGGAGCTAACTATGGCTACACCTTC. Protein: CASRTSAGANYGYTF.

Points on this clone: A read error may be the cause here, since a much bigger clone is one base away. This chain links TRBV4-1 with TRBJ2-2; unclear D gene. Trimming cost V 0 bases and J 13 bases, with 6 bases left between them. The CDR3 extends over 11 amino acids. Germline V gene data show CDR1 as MGHRA and CDR2 as YSYEKL. In DNA, the CDR3 is TGCGCCAGCAGCCAAGAGGGGTGGCTGTTTTTT. This gives the protein CASSQEGWLFF.

The CDR3 DNA reads TGCAGCGTTGACCTCCGGGGACAGGTTGAAGAGACCCAGTACTTC. Translation: CSVDLRGQVEETQYF. The chain carries TRBV29-1 and TRBJ2-5; 8 bases match TRBD1. CDR1 SQVTM and CDR2 ANQGSEA come from the germline V gene. J was trimmed by 3 bases and V by 3 bases; bases with no gene match: 9. CDR3 length equals 15 residues.

The chain is built from TRBV10-3 and TRBJ2-4; D gene unclear. This CDR3 contains 17 residues. Germline assignment: CDR1 ENHRY and CDR2 SYGVKD. Trimming removed 2 bases from V and 0 bases from J, with 14 bases in between. The CDR3 DNA reads TGTGCCATCAGTGAGCCGACCTGGAGTTTAGCCAAAAACATTCAGTACTTC. Amino acid sequence: CAISEPTWSLAKNIQYF.

Only a few counts were recorded for this clone. The rearrangement links TRBV5-1 to TRBJ2-1, with D perhaps matching TRBD1 or TRBD2 (5 bases each). This CDR3 has 15 amino acids. CDR1 SGHRS and CDR2 YFSETQ come from the germline V gene. V was clipped by 4 bases and J by 10 bases, with 21 bases between them. Here the CDR3 reads CASSVGRTSTMEQFF. As DNA, the CDR3 is TGCGCCAGCAGCGTGGGACGGACGTCGACAATGGAGCAGTTCTTC.

This clone was seen only a few times. V is TRBV29-1 and J is TRBJ2-7, with 7 nucleotides matching TRBD2. Germline V gene sequence: CDR1 SQVTM, CDR2 ANQGSEA. CDR3 size: 13 residues. The V gene end was trimmed by 6 bases and the J gene end by 6 bases; junction bases not matched to a gene: 11. CDR3 nucleotide sequence: TGCAGCGTCGCGGGACTAAACTTGCGCGAGCAGTACTTC. This gives the protein CSVAGLNLREQYF.

CDR3 DNA: TGTGCCAGCAGCCTCCTTGACAGGGCCTATGGCTACACCTTC. It yields the protein CASSLLDRAYGYTF. The chain links TRBV5-4 to TRBJ1-2, with 7 bases matching TRBD1. Germline V gene data show CDR1 as SGHNT and CDR2 as YYREEE (reference sequence). CDR3 length equals 14 residues. With V trimmed by 4 bases and J by 4 bases, 7 bases remained unmatched.

CDR3 sequence (DNA): TGTGCCAGTAGTATAGGCGGGACGCGTACGCAGCAGTACTTC. Translation: CASSIGGTRTQQYF. The chain couples TRBV19 to TRBJ2-7; the D gene is possibly TRBD2 (6 bases). Germline loops: CDR1 LNHDA, CDR2 SQIVND (reference sequence). This CDR3 region has 14 residues. V dropped 1 base and J dropped 8 bases, with 15 bases sitting between them.

The genes are TRBV5-4 and TRBJ2-6; 7 bases are shared with TRBD1. V gave up 1 base and J gave up 13 bases; unmatched junction bases: 11. The CDR3 totals 15 residues. The germline V gene encodes CDR1 SGHNT and CDR2 YYREEE (reference sequence). CDR3 sequence: CASSLFRDRPSVLTF. The CDR3 DNA reads TGTGCCAGCAGCTTGTTCCGGGACAGACCCTCTGTCCTGACTTTC.

The chain recombines TRBV30 with TRBJ1-6; D is uncertain. This CDR3 comprises 13 residues. Germline V gene lookup returns CDR1 GTSNPN and CDR2 SVGIG (reference sequence). V was pared by 5 bases and J by 7 bases, with 12 bases between. The CDR3 DNA reads as TGTGCCTGGGATGGGCAGAGGAATTCACCCCTCCACTTT. This encodes CAWDGQRNSPLHF.

This clone turned up a few times. As DNA, the CDR3 is TGCGCCAGCAGCCAACCCCCGGGCAGCGTCACAGATACGCAGTATTTT. Residues: CASSQPPGSVTDTQYF. The genes are TRBV4-1 and TRBJ2-3; D unclear. CDR1 is MGHRA and CDR2 is YSYEKL in the germline V gene. The V gene lost 2 bases and the J gene lost 2 bases, with 14 bases spanning the gap. This CDR3 has 16 residues.

This chain uses TRBV4-1 with TRBJ1-1, with D hard to call. V was trimmed by 0 bases and J by 5 bases, leaving 4 bases between them. This CDR3 spans 12 amino acids. Germline values: CDR1 MGHRA, CDR2 YSYEKL. CDR3 loop: CASSQDRTEAFF. The CDR3 DNA is TGCGCCAGCAGCCAAGACAGAACTGAAGCTTTCTTT.

The chain couples TRBV30 to TRBJ1-2; 9 bases map to TRBD1. Germline V gene data show CDR1 as GTSNPN and CDR2 as SVGIG (reference sequence). CDR3 length: 15 residues. The V and J ends lost 0 bases and 5 bases, in that order; junction bases with no gene match: 7. The CDR3 is CAWSVPSGQGYGYTF. The CDR3 DNA sequence: TGTGCCTGGAGTGTACCGTCGGGACAGGGTTATGGCTACACCTTC. The full variable domain, with the rest looked up from reference TRBV30 and TRBJ1-2, is SQTIHQWPATLVQPVGSPLSLECTVEGTSNPNLYWYRQAAGRGLQLLFYSVGIGQISSEVPQNLSASRPQDRQFILSSKKLLLSDSGFYLCAWSVPSGQGYGYTFGSGTRLTVV.

The V gene is TRBV7-9, the J gene TRBJ2-7, with a weak D call TRBD2 (5 bases). V lost 7 bases and J 6 bases, leaving 13 bases between the germline ends. In germline, CDR1 is SEHNR, CDR2 FQNEAQ (reference sequence). This CDR3 has 12 amino acids. The CDR3 protein is CASTRRAAEQYF. The DNA of the CDR3 is TGTGCCAGCACCCGGCGGGCTGCCGAGCAGTACTTC.

Only a few counts were recorded for this clone. The rearrangement joins TRBV15 to TRBJ2-5; D is uncertain. Trimming pared 0 bases from V and 2 bases from J, leaving 10 bases between. Looked up from germline, CDR1 is LNHNV and CDR2 is YYDKDF (reference sequence). The CDR3 has 15 residues. CDR3 nucleotides: TGTGCCACCAGCAGAGATCCAGGCAGACAAGAGACCCAGTACTTC. Residues: CATSRDPGRQETQYF.

This clone was recorded only once. The chain joins TRBV4-2 to TRBJ1-2; TRBD1 might be the D (5 bases). This CDR3 comprises 15 residues. Trimming stripped 0 bases from V and 5 bases from J, with 13 bases between. CDR1 LGHNA and CDR2 YNFKEQ come from the germline V gene. The CDR3 sequence: CASSQEDGAGYGYTF. Written as DNA, the CDR3 is TGTGCCAGCAGCCAAGAAGATGGGGCCGGGTATGGCTACACCTTC.

This clone was seen only a few times. The chain joins TRBV27 to TRBJ1-2; weak D call: TRBD1 (5 bases). The germline gives CDR1 MNHEY, CDR2 SMNVEV (reference sequence). The CDR3 loop spans 13 amino acids. Between the trimmed V and J ends, which lost 3 bases and 4 bases, there was a span of 9 bases. CDR3 coding DNA: TGTGCCAGCAGTTTCCAGGGTCCCTATGGCTACACCTTC. Its translation is CASSFQGPYGYTF.

This clone was seen a handful of times. The V and J genes are TRBV15 and TRBJ1-1, with D possibly matching TRBD1 (6 bases). The CDR3 totals 15 residues. V dropped 0 bases and J dropped 4 bases, with 12 bases sitting between them. Germline lookup yields CDR1 LNHNV and CDR2 YYDKDF (reference sequence). The CDR3: CATSRDRAGATEAFF. The CDR3 DNA sequence: TGTGCCACCAGCAGAGATCGGGCAGGGGCCACTGAAGCTTTCTTT.

This clone is a singleton in its sample. The chain joins TRBV30 to TRBJ1-3, with D perhaps TRBD1 (5 bases). The CDR3 runs to 14 residues. Trimming left V 0 bases short and J 2 bases short, with 8 bases between. Germline CDR1 is GTSNPN and CDR2 is SVGIG (reference sequence). CDR3 sequence reads: CAWSVQGPGNTIYF. CDR3 sequence (DNA): TGTGCCTGGAGTGTCCAGGGTCCTGGAAACACCATATATTTT. Variable domain in full (rest from reference TRBV30 and TRBJ1-3): SQTIHQWPATLVQPVGSPLSLECTVEGTSNPNLYWYRQAAGRGLQLLFYSVGIGQISSEVPQNLSASRPQDRQFILSSKKLLLSDSGFYLCAWSVQGPGNTIYFGEGSWLTVV.

This clone occurred a few times. CDR3 coding DNA: TGCGCCAGCAGCTTGGGCGACAGAACCTACAATGAGCAGTTCTTC. It yields the protein CASSLGDRTYNEQFF. The chain joins TRBV5-1 to TRBJ2-1; D is perhaps TRBD1 (5 bases). In germline, CDR1 is SGHRS, CDR2 YFSETQ. Trimming shortened V by 0 bases and J by 2 bases, and 9 bases separated the two germline ends. CDR3 length: 15 amino acids. The whole variable domain, filled in from reference TRBV5-1 and TRBJ2-1, reads KAGVTQTPRYLIKTRGQQVTLSCSPISGHRSVSWYQQTPGQGLQFLFEYFSETQRNKGNFPGRFSGRQFSNSRSEMNVSTLELGDSALYLCASSLGDRTYNEQFFGPGTRLTVL.

This clone was observed a few times. V gene TRBV6-5 combines with J gene TRBJ1-6; maybe TRBD1 (6 bases). The V gene lost 5 bases and the J gene lost 8 bases, with 16 bases spanning the gap. This CDR3 comprises 15 residues. The V gene's germline CDR1 is MNHEY and CDR2 SVGAGI. The CDR3 reads CASSPRGGLDSPLHF. CDR3 DNA sequence: TGTGCCAGCAGTCCCCGTGGGGGCCTAGATTCACCCCTCCACTTT.